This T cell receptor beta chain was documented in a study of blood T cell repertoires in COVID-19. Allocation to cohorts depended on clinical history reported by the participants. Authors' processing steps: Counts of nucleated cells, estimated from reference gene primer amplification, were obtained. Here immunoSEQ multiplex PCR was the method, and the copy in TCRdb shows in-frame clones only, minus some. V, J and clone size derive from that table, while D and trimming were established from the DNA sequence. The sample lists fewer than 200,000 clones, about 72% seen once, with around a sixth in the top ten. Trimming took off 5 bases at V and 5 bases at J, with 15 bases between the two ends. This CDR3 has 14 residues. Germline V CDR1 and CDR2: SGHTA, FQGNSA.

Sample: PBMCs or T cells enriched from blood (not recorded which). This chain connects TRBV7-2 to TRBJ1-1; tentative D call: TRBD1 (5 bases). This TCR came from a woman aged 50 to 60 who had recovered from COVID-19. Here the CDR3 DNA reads TGTGCCAGCAGCCCTCAGGGTTTTTTTACTGAAGCTTTCTTT. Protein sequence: CASSPQGFFTEAFF. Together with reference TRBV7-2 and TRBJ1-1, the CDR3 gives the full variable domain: GAGVSQSPSNKVTEKGKDVELRCDPISGHTALYWYRQSLGQGLEFLIYFQGNSAPDKSGLPSDRFSAERTGGSVSTLTIQRTQQEDSAVYLCASSPQGFFTEAFFGQGTRLTVV.